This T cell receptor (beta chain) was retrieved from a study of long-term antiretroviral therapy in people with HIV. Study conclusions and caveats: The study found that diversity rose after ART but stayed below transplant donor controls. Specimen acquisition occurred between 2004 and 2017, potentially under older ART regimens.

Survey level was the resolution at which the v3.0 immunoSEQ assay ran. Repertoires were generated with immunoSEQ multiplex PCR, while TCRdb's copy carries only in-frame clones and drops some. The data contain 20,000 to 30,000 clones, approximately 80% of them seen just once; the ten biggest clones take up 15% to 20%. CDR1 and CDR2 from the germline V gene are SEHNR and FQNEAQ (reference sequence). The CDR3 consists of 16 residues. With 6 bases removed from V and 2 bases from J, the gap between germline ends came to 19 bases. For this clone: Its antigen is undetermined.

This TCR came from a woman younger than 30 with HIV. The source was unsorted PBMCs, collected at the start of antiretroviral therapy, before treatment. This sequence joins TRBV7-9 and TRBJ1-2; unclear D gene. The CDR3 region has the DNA TGTGCCAGCAGGCTCGACTGGGGAGACACAAACTATGGCTACACCTTC. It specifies CASRLDWGDTNYGYTF.